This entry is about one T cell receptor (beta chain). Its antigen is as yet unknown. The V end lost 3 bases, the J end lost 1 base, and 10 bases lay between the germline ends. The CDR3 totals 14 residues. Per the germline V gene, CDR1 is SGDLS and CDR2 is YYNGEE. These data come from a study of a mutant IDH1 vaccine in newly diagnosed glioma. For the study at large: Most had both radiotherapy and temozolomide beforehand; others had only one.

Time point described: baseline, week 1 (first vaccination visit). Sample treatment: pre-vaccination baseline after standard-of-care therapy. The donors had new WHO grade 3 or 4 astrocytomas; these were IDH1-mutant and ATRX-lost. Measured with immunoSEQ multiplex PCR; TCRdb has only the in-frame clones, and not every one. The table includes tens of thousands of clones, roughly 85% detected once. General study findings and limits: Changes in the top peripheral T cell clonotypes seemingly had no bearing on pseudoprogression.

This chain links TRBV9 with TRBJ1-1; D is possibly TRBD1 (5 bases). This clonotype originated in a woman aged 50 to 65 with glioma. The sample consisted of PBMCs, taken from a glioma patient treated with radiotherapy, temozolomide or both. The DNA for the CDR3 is TGTGCCAGCAGCGCAGGGACGGGGAACACTGAAGCTTTCTTT. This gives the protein CASSAGTGNTEAFF.